This T cell receptor beta chain was found in a study of T cell responses to AZD1222 COVID-19 vaccine. TCRdb's table, derived via immunoSEQ multiplex PCR, lists solely in-frame clones and lacks some. This sample yields 150,000 to 200,000 clones, of which 92% are seen a single time; 8% to 13% belongs to the top ten. Study-level results: Clonal diversity was possibly underestimated; the donors were predominantly white British and more often female. Repertoire collection took place solely once the T cell response had peaked.

This clone was observed once. Its antigen is unidentified. This TCR was sampled from an adult in good health. The sequencing used peripheral blood, collected on day 0 of AZD1222 vaccination.

CDR3 DNA: TGTGCCAGCAGCTCCGCTGGGGGCCTTCAAGAGACCCAGTACTTC. Translation: CASSSAGGLQETQYF. V is TRBV7-8 and J is TRBJ2-5; D might be TRBD1 (6 bases). V was clipped by 4 bases and J by 2 bases, with 14 bases between them. This CDR3 comprises 15 residues. Germline CDR1 SGHVS, CDR2 FQNEAQ.